The next 14 T cell receptor beta chains were all read from a single sample in a study of neoadjuvant anti-PD-1 for oral cavity cancer (dated by TCRdb to about 2021). Preparation of the library involved the immunoSEQ multiplex PCR assay. TCRdb provides this immuneACCESS table in a form limited to in-frame rearrangements. Some clones are lacking; in checked studies, under half of them reflect an unresolved V gene, and why the rest are absent is not known. The sample table shows 30,000 to 35,000 clones, and approximately 87% are seen once. The leading ten clones occupy about 3.5% of the sample. Per the publication, the time point label means: before neoadjuvant nivolumab. Sequencing used PBMCs, obtained before nivolumab (anti-PD-1) treatment. Receptors were obtained from a person aged 35-79 years with oral cavity squamous cell carcinoma.

J is TRBJ2-7 and V is TRBV10-3; D call uncertain. The CDR3 is 12 amino acids. The V end lost 6 bases, the J end lost 3 bases, and 9 bases lay between the germline ends. Germline V CDR1 and CDR2: ENHRY, SYGVKD. The CDR3 sequence: CAISPINYEQYF. CDR3 nucleotide sequence: TGTGCCATCAGCCCAATCAACTACGAGCAGTACTTC.

CDR3: CASSLARQGNQPQHF. The CDR3 DNA is TGTGCCAGCAGCTTAGCGAGGCAGGGGAATCAGCCCCAGCATTTT. The rearrangement uses TRBV7-2 and TRBJ1-5; tentative D call: TRBD1 (6 bases). This CDR3 has 15 residues. The germline gives CDR1 SGHTA, CDR2 FQGNSA. V dropped 0 bases and J dropped 4 bases, with 10 bases sitting between them.

The chain couples TRBV11-2 to TRBJ2-1; D is uncertain. Trimming took 3 bases from V and 5 from J, leaving 14 bases between them. CDR3 length: 15 residues. Germline V CDR1 and CDR2: SGHAT, FQNNGV. CDR3 in amino acids: CASSFFGEANNEQFF. The CDR3, as DNA: TGTGCCAGCAGCTTTTTTGGCGAGGCTAACAATGAGCAGTTCTTC.

The rearrangement joins TRBV13 to TRBJ1-5; perhaps TRBD1 as D (5 bases). The CDR3 is 16 residues long. The germline V and J ends were trimmed by 5 bases and 5 bases, with 19 bases remaining between them. Germline CDR1 reads PRHDT; CDR2 reads FYEKMQ (reference sequence). This CDR3 is CASSRGQGRRHQPQHF. Written as DNA, the CDR3 is TGTGCCAGCAGCCGGGGCCAGGGCCGACGGCATCAGCCCCAGCATTTT.

The chain uses TRBV18 and TRBJ1-4; D is ambiguous. The CDR3 is made up of 16 amino acids. The V gene lost 3 bases and the J gene lost 3 bases, with 14 bases spanning the gap. Germline assignment: CDR1 KGHSH and CDR2 LQKENI. The CDR3 DNA sequence: TGTGCCAGCTCACCGGGCAGAAGTCAGTCTAATGAAAAACTGTTTTTT. This codes for CASSPGRSQSNEKLFF.

The chain carries TRBV5-5 and TRBJ1-1, with D possibly matching TRBD1 (5 bases). Trimming shortened V by 0 bases and J by 4 bases, and 13 bases separated the two germline ends. The germline V gene has CDR1 SGHKS and CDR2 YYEKEE (reference sequence). The CDR3 covers 15 residues. The CDR3 DNA is TGTGCCAGCAGCTTGGGTGAGACGGGGGTCACTGAAGCTTTCTTT. It yields the protein CASSLGETGVTEAFF.

The rearrangement uses TRBV7-9 and TRBJ1-3; D is uncertain. This CDR3 is 15 amino acids long. Germline V lookup: CDR1 SEHNR, CDR2 FQNEAQ (reference sequence). Trimming stripped 1 base from V and 4 bases from J, with 11 bases between. The CDR3 sequence is CASSLGGNLGNTIYF. The CDR3 region has the DNA TGTGCCAGCAGCTTAGGTGGCAATCTCGGAAACACCATATATTTT.

The chain couples TRBV13 to TRBJ1-3, with D maybe TRBD1 (5 bases). The CDR3 totals 16 residues. The V end lost 3 bases, the J end lost 0 bases, and 12 bases lay between the germline ends. From germline, CDR1 is PRHDT and CDR2 FYEKMQ (reference sequence). CDR3 sequence reads: CASSFFRESSGNTIYF. The CDR3 DNA is TGTGCCAGCAGCTTCTTCAGGGAGAGCTCTGGAAACACCATATATTTT.

The CDR3 is CASRPGTGVNEKLFF. CDR3 in DNA: TGTGCCAGCAGACCTGGGACAGGGGTTAATGAAAAACTGTTTTTT. The rearrangement links TRBV27 to TRBJ1-4; 10 bases line up with TRBD1. The CDR3 runs 15 residues. With 6 bases clipped from V and 4 bases from J, the junction kept 5 bases outside the gene matches. Germline lookup yields CDR1 MNHEY and CDR2 SMNVEV (reference sequence).

As to this clone: Other DNA sequences in this sample translate to the same CDR3. The V gene is TRBV6-1, the J gene TRBJ1-5; 7 bases match TRBD1. CDR1 is MNHNS and CDR2 is SASEGT in the germline V gene. The J segment lost 7 bases and the V segment lost 4 bases, leaving 19 bases of the junction unmatched. The CDR3 totals 18 residues. The CDR3 DNA follows: TGTGCCAGCAGTGCAACTTCAGTAGGGCAGGGGGTAAGGCAGCCCCAGCATTTT. Its protein product is CASSATSVGQGVRQPQHF.

V and J are TRBV7-2 and TRBJ1-3; D is undetermined. The CDR3 has 16 amino acids. The germline V gene has CDR1 SGHTA and CDR2 FQGNSA. V was pared by 2 bases and J by 3 bases, with 14 bases between. For the CDR3, the DNA is TGTGCCAGCAGCTTAAGTGGTTCGGCAGTTGGAAACACCATATATTTT. Protein sequence: CASSLSGSAVGNTIYF.

This chain connects TRBV7-2 to TRBJ2-1; 9 bases map to TRBD1. Germline V gene data show CDR1 as SGHTA and CDR2 as FQGNSA. The junction had 14 bases not matched to a gene; V was cut back by 5 bases and J by 0 bases. This CDR3 is built from 19 residues. The CDR3 region is CASSPPSMGTGSSYNEQFF. The CDR3 region has the DNA TGTGCCAGCAGCCCCCCCAGTATGGGGACAGGGAGCTCCTACAATGAGCAGTTCTTC.

The chain combines TRBV5-1 with TRBJ2-5, with D perhaps being TRBD1 or TRBD2 (7 bases each). Germline V gives CDR1 SGHRS, CDR2 YFSETQ. The V end lost 4 bases, the J end lost 3 bases, and 16 bases lay between the germline ends. CDR3 length equals 15 residues. CDR3 protein: CASSLGGTVKETQYF. In DNA form, the CDR3 reads TGCGCCAGCAGCCTGGGAGGGACAGTAAAAGAGACCCAGTACTTC.

This clone is medium-sized (0.01 to 0.1%) within its sample. The V and J genes are TRBV4-3 and TRBJ1-2; no definite D call. Trimming shortened V by 1 base and J by 6 bases, and 15 bases separated the two germline ends. CDR3 length equals 15 residues. Germline assignment: CDR1 LGHNA and CDR2 YSLEER. CDR3 sequence: CASSQGRLARHGYTF. In DNA form, the CDR3 reads TGCGCCAGCAGCCAAGGTCGACTGGCTCGCCATGGCTACACCTTC.